The 21 T cell receptor beta chains in this list originate from one sample, sequenced in a study of cytomegalovirus exposure and HLA in healthy donors. The PCR used 60 Vbeta and 13 Jbeta primers. Libraries were prepared by immunoSEQ multiplex PCR; TCRdb keeps only in-frame clonotypes and omits some of them. Found here are under 150,000 clones, over 70% of them singletons; the top ten hold approximately 1.7%. Sequenced sample: PBMCs. The receptors were gathered from a woman in her thirties or forties in good health and CMV-seronegative.

V usage is TRBV30 and J usage is TRBJ1-2, with a tentative D call TRBD1 (5 bases). Germline loops: CDR1 GTSNPN, CDR2 SVGIG (reference sequence). The CDR3 is 13 residues long. Trimming took 3 bases from V and 5 from J, leaving 13 bases between them. In nucleotides, the CDR3 is TGTGCCTGGAGGAATCCGGGACTGTATGGCTACACCTTC. Translated: CAWRNPGLYGYTF.

In its sample, this clone was seen once. The chain has TRBV19 and TRBJ1-6; D unclear. CDR3 length: 12 amino acids. The V and J ends lost 4 bases and 7 bases respectively, with 5 bases between them. Germline values: CDR1 LNHDA, CDR2 SQIVND (reference sequence). The CDR3 region has the DNA TGTGCCAGTAGTACCTCGAATTCACCCCTCCACTTT. This encodes CASSTSNSPLHF.

CDR3 nucleotide sequence: TGTGCCAGCAGTTCAACGGTAGCCAATTCCTACGAGCAGTACTTC. It translates to CASSSTVANSYEQYF. The chain uses TRBV27 and TRBJ2-5; the D is unclear. The J call is uncertain, as TRBJ2-7 better fits the DNA end. This CDR3 is built from 15 residues. Germline CDR1 and CDR2: MNHEY and SMNVEV (reference sequence).

The chain couples TRBV7-6 to TRBJ2-3; maybe TRBD2 (6 bases). Trimming removed 7 bases from V and 1 base from J, with 15 bases in between. The CDR3 has 15 residues. Germline V lookup: CDR1 SGHVS, CDR2 FNYEAQ. The CDR3 spells CASTPGASGTDTQYF. The CDR3 DNA sequence: TGTGCCAGCACACCTGGGGCTAGCGGCACAGATACGCAGTATTTT.

This chain uses TRBV9 with TRBJ1-2, with 9 bases matching TRBD1. V lost 3 bases and J lost 1; bases outside the gene matches: 25. Germline assignment: CDR1 SGDLS and CDR2 YYNGEE. This CDR3 spans 22 amino acids. The CDR3 sequence: CASSGIGGDRVGDRDLNYGYTF. DNA for the CDR3: TGTGCCAGCAGCGGCATCGGGGGGGACAGGGTAGGAGACCGAGACCTTAACTATGGCTACACCTTC.

This chain links TRBV7-9 with TRBJ1-2, with 7 bases identical to TRBD1. The CDR3 extends over 13 amino acids. Germline V CDR1 and CDR2: SEHNR, FQNEAQ (reference sequence). The V gene end was trimmed by 5 bases and the J gene end by 5 bases; junction bases not matched to a gene: 5. The CDR3 DNA sequence: TGTGCCAGCAGCCCAGGACAGGCATATGGCTACACCTTC. It translates to CASSPGQAYGYTF. The complete variable domain, with remaining parts taken from reference TRBV7-9 and TRBJ1-2, reads DTGVSQNPRHKITKRGQNVTFRCDPISEHNRLYWYRQTLGQGPEFLTYFQNEAQLEKSRLLSDRFSAERPKGSFSTLEIQRTEQGDSAMYLCASSPGQAYGYTFGSGTRLTVV.

The rearrangement links TRBV28 to TRBJ2-3, with 11 bases aligning to TRBD2. The V gene end was trimmed by 3 bases and the J gene end by 1 base; junction bases not matched to a gene: 3. Germline values: CDR1 MDHEN, CDR2 SYDVKM. The length of the CDR3 is 16 residues. This chain's CDR3 is CASSFLTSGGTDTQYF. The CDR3 DNA reads TGTGCCAGCAGTTTCCTGACTAGCGGGGGCACAGATACGCAGTATTTT. Variable domain in full (rest from reference TRBV28 and TRBJ2-3): DVKVTQSSRYLVKRTGEKVFLECVQDMDHENMFWYRQDPGLGLRLIYFSYDVKMKEKGDIPEGYSVSREKKERFSLILESASTNQTSMYLCASSFLTSGGTDTQYFGPGTRLTVL.

V and J are TRBV5-1 and TRBJ2-5, with a weak D call TRBD2 (7 bases). The DNA matches TRBJ2-7 better at its end, which makes the J call doubtful. The CDR3 loop spans 14 amino acids. Germline CDR1 and CDR2: SGHRS and YFSETQ. Here the CDR3 DNA reads TGCGCCAGCAAATTGGGAGGGGGTCTATACGAGCAGTACTTC. Protein product: CASKLGGGLYEQYF.

This clone occurred a few times. V gene TRBV5-6 combines with J gene TRBJ2-5, with a weak D call TRBD1 (6 bases). The CDR3 is 15 residues long. The germline V gene encodes CDR1 SGHDT and CDR2 YYEEEE. The ends were cut back, 0 bases at V and 5 bases at J, with 14 bases in the middle. As DNA, the CDR3 is TGTGCCAGCAGCTTGGTGGCAGGGGTGGGGGAGACCCAGTACTTC. Encoded protein: CASSLVAGVGETQYF.

The J gene is TRBJ2-7, the V gene TRBV6-5; 11 bases are a match to TRBD2. J gave up 4 bases and V 4 bases, and 6 bases lay outside the gene matches. CDR1 is MNHEY and CDR2 is SVGAGI in the germline V gene. CDR3 length: 15 amino acids. The CDR3 region has the DNA TGTGCCAGCAGTTCCCAGACTAGCGGGGTTTACGAGCAGTACTTC. This encodes CASSSQTSGVYEQYF.

This clone showed up just once. The V call is TRBV7-2, the J call TRBJ2-5; TRBD2 agrees at 8 bases. Looked up from germline, CDR1 is SGHTA and CDR2 is FQGNSA. The CDR3 extends over 15 amino acids. Germline trimming cut 1 base from V and 2 bases from J; bases unmatched to any gene: 3. The CDR3 spells CASSLGGGPQETQYF. Written as DNA, the CDR3 is TGTGCCAGCAGCTTAGGCGGGGGGCCTCAAGAGACCCAGTACTTC. The full variable domain, completed using reference TRBV7-2 and TRBJ2-5, is GAGVSQSPSNKVTEKGKDVELRCDPISGHTALYWYRQSLGQGLEFLIYFQGNSAPDKSGLPSDRFSAERTGGSVSTLTIQRTQQEDSAVYLCASSLGGGPQETQYFGPGTRLLVL.

This clone has only one observation. The J gene is TRBJ1-1, the V gene TRBV9; D gene unclear. Germline V lookup: CDR1 SGDLS, CDR2 YYNGEE. V lost 0 bases, J lost 0 bases, and 6 bases lay in between. This CDR3 is 14 amino acids long. CDR3 bases: TGTGCCAGCAGCGTAGAGGCGGTGAACACTGAAGCTTTCTTT. Its translation is CASSVEAVNTEAFF.

The V call is TRBV18, the J call TRBJ1-1, with no clear D. CDR3 size: 14 residues. Germline CDR1 reads KGHSH; CDR2 reads LQKENI. V was cut by 0 bases and J by 2 bases, with 7 bases left in between. Here the CDR3 DNA reads TGTGCCAGCTCACCACCCAGTATAAACACTGAAGCTTTCTTT. It encodes CASSPPSINTEAFF.

A word on this clone: A read error may produce the germline difference seen at one junction end. This chain joins TRBV27 and TRBJ2-6; 7 positions agree with TRBD1. The V gene's germline CDR1 is MNHEY and CDR2 SMNVEV (reference sequence). CDR3 length: 13 residues. This chain's CDR3 is CASRSEGANGLTF. The DNA of the CDR3 is TGTGCCAGCCGGAGTGAGGGGGCCAACGGCCTGACTTTC.

The CDR3: CASSIVPRDSGNTIYF. The CDR3 DNA sequence: TGTGCCAGTAGTATAGTCCCCCGGGACTCTGGAAACACCATATATTTT. This sequence joins TRBV19 and TRBJ1-3; D is unclear. The CDR3 has 16 residues. From germline, CDR1 is LNHDA and CDR2 SQIVND (reference sequence). Trimming stripped 1 base from V and 0 bases from J, with 10 bases between.

This clone came up a few times. J is TRBJ2-1 and V is TRBV7-9; no firm D call. V was cut by 4 bases and J by 8 bases, with 6 bases left in between. This CDR3 comprises 11 residues. The germline CDR1 and CDR2 sequences are SEHNR and FQNEAQ (reference sequence). The CDR3 is CASSSPYEQFF. The CDR3 region has the DNA TGTGCCAGCAGCTCCCCTTATGAGCAGTTCTTC.

This clone was recorded once. The V gene is TRBV11-2, the J gene TRBJ2-7; 7 positions agree with TRBD2. Per the germline V gene, CDR1 is SGHAT and CDR2 is FQNNGV. The V and J ends lost 11 bases and 6 bases, in that order; junction bases with no gene match: 10. This CDR3 spans 12 amino acids. CDR3 protein: CAVSGGFGEQYF. The CDR3 nucleotides read TGTGCCGTATCGGGGGGATTTGGCGAGCAGTACTTC.

This clone was counted once. The chain employs TRBV5-1 and TRBJ2-7, with 9 bases identical to TRBD2. Germline CDR1 SGHRS, CDR2 YFSETQ. V shed 4 bases, J shed 6 bases, and the junction held 8 bases outside the gene matches. The CDR3 has 14 residues. CDR3 residues: CASSDLAGAAEQYF. CDR3 coding DNA: TGCGCCAGCAGCGACTTAGCGGGAGCGGCCGAGCAGTACTTC.

This chain joins TRBV7-2 and TRBJ2-5; TRBD2 agrees at 10 bases. Germline CDR1 and CDR2: SGHTA and FQGNSA. The ends lost 1 base at V and 0 bases at J; junction bases unmatched: 8. The CDR3 consists of 18 residues. CDR3 in amino acids: CASSLGTSGPMYQETQYF. DNA for the CDR3: TGTGCCAGCAGCTTAGGGACTAGCGGACCTATGTACCAAGAGACCCAGTACTTC.

The genes are TRBV2 and TRBJ1-1; 12 nucleotides match TRBD1. Germline assignment: CDR1 SNHLY and CDR2 FYNNEI. CDR3 size: 15 residues. With V trimmed by 4 bases and J by 3 bases, 3 bases remained unmatched. The CDR3 is CASSGDRGPYTEAFF. The CDR3, as DNA: TGTGCCAGCAGTGGGGACAGGGGGCCGTACACTGAAGCTTTCTTT.

J is TRBJ2-1 and V is TRBV5-6; 11 positions match TRBD2. The CDR3 is made up of 16 amino acids. The germline V gene encodes CDR1 SGHDT and CDR2 YYEEEE. The ends lost 4 bases at V and 3 bases at J; junction bases unmatched: 6. CDR3 in DNA: TGTGCCAGCAGCCGCCGACTAGCGGGGTACTACAATGAGCAGTTCTTC. This gives the protein CASSRRLAGYYNEQFF.